A single sample is the source of the 9 T cell receptor beta chains below, sequenced in a study of molecular identifiers for immune sequencing clone quantification. MiXCR was run by TCRdb on the PCR reads, yielding one entry per CDR3 protein. The sample carries approximately 550,000 distinct CDR3 sequences, 20% to 25% recorded once. Sequences were obtained from naive CD8+ T cells from blood, with Jurkat cell RNA spiked in. Subset of the sample: FACS-sorted CD8+CD4-CCR7+CD45RA+ naive T cells. Receptors originate from a human donor in good health. Some libraries in this study had Jurkat cell RNA spiked in.

The CDR3 nucleotides read TGTGCCAGCAGCCCCGGGGAGGGGCGTCTCGGGAGGGCTTTCTTT. Protein sequence: CASSPGEGRLGRAFF. The genes are TRBV7-9 and TRBJ1-1; maybe TRBD1 (5 bases). Trimming took off 5 bases at V and 11 bases at J, with 24 bases between the two ends. In germline, CDR1 is SEHNR, CDR2 FQNEAQ (reference sequence). The CDR3 has 15 residues.

This clonotype was observed a few times. The chain links TRBV11-2 to TRBJ2-3; no definite D call. The length of the CDR3 is 16 residues. The germline V and J ends were trimmed by 5 bases and 0 bases, with 15 bases remaining between them. Germline lookup yields CDR1 SGHAT and CDR2 FQNNGV. For the CDR3, the DNA is TGTGCCAGCAGCCCGGCGATGGAGACTAGCACAGATACGCAGTATTTT. It translates to CASSPAMETSTDTQYF.

This clonotype has just a few counts. The chain links TRBV3-1 to TRBJ2-7; D is unresolved. CDR1 is LGHDT and CDR2 is YNNKEL in the germline V gene (reference sequence). This CDR3 contains 15 residues. Trimming removed 0 bases at V and 7 bases at J, with 16 bases between. CDR3 region: CASSQDSGWMGEQYF. In DNA form, the CDR3 reads TGTGCCAGCAGCCAAGATTCCGGGTGGATGGGTGAGCAGTACTTC.

The CDR3 nucleotides read TGCGCCAGCAGCCATACAAACTATGGCTACACCTTC. Encoded protein: CASSHTNYGYTF. The V call is TRBV4-1, the J call TRBJ1-2; D remains unclear. V lost 3 bases, J lost 2 bases, and 4 bases lay in between. Germline loops: CDR1 MGHRA, CDR2 YSYEKL. CDR3 length: 12 amino acids.

This clonotype was counted at least ten times. The chain employs TRBV30 and TRBJ2-3; D is undetermined. The CDR3 is made up of 14 amino acids. Germline CDR1 GTSNPN, CDR2 SVGIG (reference sequence). Trimming took off 0 bases at V and 11 bases at J, with 18 bases between the two ends. CDR3 in DNA: TGTGCCTGGAGTGTACTCTACCCCCCCGTGGAGCAGTATTTT. Amino acids: CAWSVLYPPVEQYF.

The chain uses TRBV9 and TRBJ2-6; D is perhaps TRBD1 (5 bases). Germline CDR1 SGDLS, CDR2 YYNGEE. The CDR3 runs to 17 residues. Trimming cost V 0 bases and J 2 bases, with 12 bases left between them. This CDR3 reads CASSVDPGIPGANVLTF. The CDR3 bases are TGTGCCAGCAGCGTAGACCCAGGGATCCCTGGGGCCAACGTCCTGACTTTC.

The chain is built from TRBV20-1 and TRBJ2-3; D possibly corresponds to TRBD2 (6 bases). The CDR3 consists of 15 residues. The germline V gene has CDR1 DFQATT and CDR2 SNEGSKA (reference sequence). V was cut by 0 bases and J by 2 bases, with 12 bases left in between. Written as DNA, the CDR3 is TGCAGTGCTAGAGACCTAGCGCAGATCACAGATACGCAGTATTTT. Amino acids: CSARDLAQITDTQYF.

Remarks on this clonotype: Its ends do not fully match the called genes, so a read error is possible. This chain links TRBV9 with TRBJ2-1; D uncertain. The CDR3 spans 16 residues. Germline CDR1 and CDR2: SGDLS and YYNGEE. This CDR3 reads CAGSPLGGSSYNEQFF. The CDR3 DNA is TGTGCCGGCAGCCCGCTGGGTGGAAGCTCCTACAATGAGCAGTTCTTC.

This clonotype was seen repeatedly, ten times or more. The V and J genes are TRBV20-1 and TRBJ2-2; possible D gene TRBD1, 5 bases. The CDR3 extends over 14 amino acids. V was clipped by 0 bases and J by 10 bases, with 15 bases between them. Germline CDR1 is DFQATT and CDR2 is SNEGSKA (reference sequence). CDR3: CSARDQGSTPELFF. The CDR3 nucleotides are TGCAGTGCTAGAGATCAGGGCAGCACTCCGGAGCTGTTTTTT.